One sample yielded the 22 T cell receptor beta chains listed below, sequenced in a study of OX40 agonist ivuxolimab in advanced cancers. TCRdb keeps only in-frame clones here, not all; method: immunoSEQ multiplex PCR. Among tens of thousands of clones listed, about 86% were seen once. The sequencing here drew on CD4+ or CD8+ T cells sorted from blood, taken in a trial of the OX40 agonist ivuxolimab. Every receptor here comes from an adult with an advanced solid tumor such as melanoma, head and neck, liver or kidney cancer.

V gene TRBV11-2 combines with J gene TRBJ1-4, with 9 bases aligning to TRBD1. With V trimmed by 0 bases and J by 7 bases, 3 bases remained unmatched. CDR1 SGHAT and CDR2 FQNNGV come from the germline V gene. The CDR3 sequence is 15 residues long. The CDR3 nucleotides read TGTGCCAGCAGCTTAGACGGACAGGGGACTGAAAAACTGTTTTTT. Its translation: CASSLDGQGTEKLFF.

The chain recombines TRBV21-1 with TRBJ1-3; the DNA was not used to check the table's D call, TRBD1. TRBV21-1 is given as a pseudogene. The CDR3 runs 18 residues. The CDR3 sequence: CASSSPGQGKKSGNTIYF. The CDR3 nucleotides read TGTGCCAGCAGCTCGCCGGGACAGGGTAAGAAGTCTGGAAACACCATATATTTT.

In its sample, this clone was seen a few times. The J gene is TRBJ1-3, the V gene TRBV14; no clear D gene. Germline assignment: CDR1 SGHDN and CDR2 FVKESK. CDR3 length: 17 amino acids. Trimming took off 0 bases at V and 4 bases at J, with 16 bases between the two ends. The CDR3 nucleotides are TGTGCCAGCAGCCAAGATCCCCCGGGGAATTGGGGAAACACCATATATTTT. Its translation: CASSQDPPGNWGNTIYF.

This clone is judged medium-sized. The chain couples TRBV19 to TRBJ1-2; 8 positions agree with TRBD1. After removal of 3 bases from V and 7 bases from J, the junction contained 7 bases not matched to a gene. Germline V gives CDR1 LNHDA, CDR2 SQIVND (reference sequence). This CDR3 region has 14 residues. The CDR3 spells CASSMVTGESGYTF. The CDR3 nucleotides read TGTGCCAGTAGTATGGTGACAGGGGAAAGTGGCTACACCTTC.

V and J are TRBV28 and TRBJ1-2; 8 positions match TRBD1. The CDR3 totals 17 residues. CDR1 MDHEN and CDR2 SYDVKM come from the germline V gene. J was trimmed by 5 bases and V by 7 bases; bases with no gene match: 18. The CDR3 bases are TGTGCCAGCACCACTCTATCCGGGACAGGAAGTTCGTATGGCTACACCTTC. It is translated as CASTTLSGTGSSYGYTF.

This clone was seen a handful of times. This chain links TRBV7-3 with TRBJ2-1, with 9 positions matching TRBD2. The CDR3 covers 15 residues. Germline V gene data show CDR1 as SGHTA and CDR2 as FQGTGA. V gave up 0 bases and J gave up 6 bases; unmatched junction bases: 3. The DNA of the CDR3 is TGTGCCAGCAGCTTAACTAGCGGGGGCTTCAATGAGCAGTTCTTC. Amino acid sequence: CASSLTSGGFNEQFF.

V and J are TRBV28 and TRBJ1-5; perhaps TRBD1 as D (5 bases). V was shortened by 4 bases and J by 4 bases, with 5 bases between the two germline ends. CDR1 and CDR2 (germline): MDHEN, SYDVKM. CDR3 length equals 12 residues. The CDR3: CASSWGNQPQHF. The CDR3 DNA sequence: TGTGCCAGCAGTTGGGGGAATCAGCCCCAGCATTTT.

This clone was counted a few times. The gene calls are TRBV2 and TRBJ1-6, with no clear D. Deletions cut 6 bases from V and 10 bases from J, with 13 bases between. Germline lookup yields CDR1 SNHLY and CDR2 FYNNEI. There are 13 residues in the CDR3. This CDR3 reads CASRWEEGSPLHF. The CDR3 DNA sequence: TGTGCCAGCAGGTGGGAAGAAGGATCACCCCTCCACTTT.

Only a few counts were recorded for this clone. The chain links TRBV7-2 to TRBJ2-7, with D perhaps TRBD1 or TRBD2 (5 bases each). Trimming removed 2 bases from V and 0 bases from J, with 8 bases in between. Per the germline V gene, CDR1 is SGHTA and CDR2 is FQGNSA. The CDR3 contains 14 residues. The CDR3 sequence is CASSLMRGSYEQYF. The CDR3, as DNA: TGTGCCAGCAGCTTAATGAGGGGCTCCTACGAGCAGTACTTC.

DNA of the CDR3: TGTGCCAGCAGTCGGAGCGTGGACTACGAGCAGTACTTC. It translates to CASSRSVDYEQYF. The rearrangement uses TRBV27 and TRBJ2-7; no clear D gene. V was trimmed by 5 bases and J by 3 bases, leaving 11 bases between them. Per germline, CDR1 MNHEY and CDR2 SMNVEV (reference sequence). The CDR3 sequence is 13 residues long.

The rearrangement joins TRBV28 to TRBJ2-3, with a weak D call TRBD2 (6 bases). Trimming took off 6 bases at V and 6 bases at J, with 19 bases between the two ends. Germline V gene data show CDR1 as MDHEN and CDR2 as SYDVKM. The CDR3 has 15 amino acids. The CDR3 sequence: CASRYSGGGGDTQYF. In nucleotides, the CDR3 is TGTGCCAGCAGGTATAGCGGTGGGGGAGGTGATACGCAGTATTTT.

This clone appeared a few times. The V and J genes are TRBV29-1 and TRBJ2-7, with D possibly TRBD1 on 7 matching bases. The CDR3 has 14 amino acids. The V end lost 4 bases, the J end lost 2 bases, and 15 bases lay between the germline ends. CDR1 and CDR2 from the germline V gene are SQVTM and ANQGSEA. The CDR3 sequence is CSVAEGGGPYEQYF. The CDR3 nucleotides are TGCAGCGTTGCTGAAGGAGGGGGCCCCTACGAGCAGTACTTC.

The count of this clone is one. The chain has TRBV11-2 and TRBJ2-1; D unresolved. This CDR3 contains 11 residues. CDR1 SGHAT and CDR2 FQNNGV come from the germline V gene. The ends were cut back, 5 bases at V and 10 bases at J, with 9 bases in the middle. The CDR3 coding sequence is TGTGCCAGCAGCGGCGCTTGGGAGCAGTTCTTC. As protein: CASSGAWEQFF.

The chain uses TRBV7-2 and TRBJ1-2; TRBD1 is a possible D gene (6 bases). The CDR3 totals 13 residues. V lost 0 bases and J lost 5, with 7 bases in between. Germline values: CDR1 SGHTA, CDR2 FQGNSA. The CDR3 protein is CASSLAQGYGYTF. The CDR3, as DNA: TGTGCCAGCAGCTTAGCACAGGGTTATGGCTACACCTTC.

V and J are TRBV7-2 and TRBJ1-2; 7 nucleotides agree with TRBD1. The CDR3 is 16 amino acids. Germline values: CDR1 SGHTA, CDR2 FQGNSA. With V trimmed by 7 bases and J by 4 bases, 15 bases remained unmatched. This chain's CDR3 is CASNPRQGLISYGYTF. CDR3 bases: TGTGCCAGCAACCCAAGACAGGGTCTCATCTCCTATGGCTACACCTTC.

The chain uses TRBV7-2 and TRBJ2-3; 10 nucleotides align to TRBD1. The CDR3 totals 16 residues. The ends lost 3 bases at V and 3 bases at J; junction bases unmatched: 6. Per germline, CDR1 SGHTA and CDR2 FQGNSA. CDR3 residues: CASSLTRDRGTDTQYF. The CDR3 region has the DNA TGTGCCAGCAGCTTGACCCGGGACAGGGGTACAGATACGCAGTATTTT.

This chain joins TRBV2 and TRBJ2-7; no clear D gene. Germline CDR1 is SNHLY and CDR2 is FYNNEI. The ends were cut back, 8 bases at V and 3 bases at J, with 8 bases in the middle. The CDR3 is made up of 11 amino acids. The CDR3 DNA sequence: TGTGCCAGCGGTGGAGACTACGAGCAGTACTTC. Protein sequence: CASGGDYEQYF. Filled out from reference TRBV2 and TRBJ2-7, the complete variable domain reads EPEVTQTPSHQVTQMGQEVILRCVPISNHLYFYWYRQILGQKVEFLVSFYNNEISEKSEIFDDQFSVERPDGSNFTLKIRSTKLEDSAMYFCASGGDYEQYFGPGTRLTVT.

This clone was seen just once. The V gene is TRBV5-1, the J gene TRBJ2-7; 7 positions agree with TRBD2. The CDR3 contains 13 residues. Germline values: CDR1 SGHRS, CDR2 YFSETQ. Trimming removed 4 bases from V and 4 bases from J; junction bases left unmatched: 5. The CDR3 DNA reads as TGCGCCAGCAGCCTAGCGGAACCGTACGAGCAGTACTTC. Translating gives CASSLAEPYEQYF. Full variable domain (remainder filled in from reference TRBV5-1 and TRBJ2-7): KAGVTQTPRYLIKTRGQQVTLSCSPISGHRSVSWYQQTPGQGLQFLFEYFSETQRNKGNFPGRFSGRQFSNSRSEMNVSTLELGDSALYLCASSLAEPYEQYFGPGTRLTVT.

V is TRBV7-9 and J is TRBJ1-5; D remains unclear. V dropped 5 bases and J dropped 4 bases, with 21 bases sitting between them. Germline CDR1 is SEHNR and CDR2 is FQNEAQ (reference sequence). The CDR3 length is 17 residues. The CDR3 is CASSPSGWADLNQPQHF. The CDR3, as DNA: TGTGCCAGCAGCCCCAGCGGGTGGGCGGACCTGAATCAGCCCCAGCATTTT.

This chain uses TRBV27 with TRBJ2-7, with 10 nucleotides matching TRBD1. The CDR3 has 19 residues. Germline CDR1 is MNHEY and CDR2 is SMNVEV (reference sequence). After removal of 3 bases from V and 0 bases from J, the junction contained 14 bases not matched to a gene. The CDR3 nucleotides are TGTGCCAGCAGTTTGAGCACCGGGACAGGGGTATTTGGCTCCTACGAGCAGTACTTC. It specifies CASSLSTGTGVFGSYEQYF.

V usage is TRBV10-3 and J usage is TRBJ1-5; possible D gene TRBD1, 5 bases. The CDR3 contains 16 residues. Per germline, CDR1 ENHRY and CDR2 SYGVKD. The ends were cut back, 0 bases at V and 2 bases at J, with 11 bases in the middle. CDR3 region: CAISESMGDGNQPQHF. CDR3 in DNA: TGTGCCATCAGTGAGTCGATGGGGGATGGCAATCAGCCCCAGCATTTT.

The chain links TRBV28 to TRBJ2-3; TRBD2 matches at 7 bases. The CDR3 totals 15 residues. Germline loops: CDR1 MDHEN, CDR2 SYDVKM. J was trimmed by 3 bases and V by 10 bases; bases with no gene match: 13. The CDR3 DNA follows: TGTGCCACCGGGTCGGGCGGGAGTTGGACAGATACGCAGTATTTT. It yields the protein CATGSGGSWTDTQYF.